Listed here are 21 T cell receptor beta chains from one sample, sequenced in a study of blood T cells in healthy people across ages. Through a sample-barcoded 5' primer and a J-beta primer mix, a second PCR was run for about 6 to 12 cycles. TCRdb fed the 5' RACE reads into MiXCR, producing one record per CDR3 protein. The data show some 670,000 distinct CDR3 sequences, approximately 52% seen once. Sequencing was performed on blood. Every receptor here comes from an elderly woman in good health.

This clonotype was counted between two and nine times. This chain's CDR3 is CASSVGPTVDSPLHF. The CDR3, as DNA: TGTGCCAGCAGCGTGGGACCCACGGTCGATTCACCCCTCCACTTT. V is TRBV9 and J is TRBJ1-6, with D maybe TRBD1 (5 bases). CDR1 and CDR2 (germline): SGDLS, YYNGEE. Trimming took off 2 bases at V and 8 bases at J, with 14 bases between the two ends. This CDR3 comprises 15 residues.

V and J are TRBV25-1 and TRBJ2-7; 7 nucleotides match TRBD1. Losses at the gene ends were 9 bases for V and 2 bases for J; bases not matched to a gene: 4. This CDR3 spans 12 amino acids. Germline V gives CDR1 MGHDK, CDR2 SYGVNS. The CDR3 nucleotides are TGTGCCAGTCCGGGACAGACCTACGAGCAGTACTTC. It codes for CASPGQTYEQYF.

This clonotype was seen just once. The V gene is TRBV2, the J gene TRBJ1-6; 9 nucleotides line up with TRBD1. There are 15 residues in the CDR3. With V trimmed by 4 bases and J by 7 bases, 5 bases remained unmatched. The germline V gene has CDR1 SNHLY and CDR2 FYNNEI. The CDR3 protein is CASSADRGLNSPLHF. Here the CDR3 DNA reads TGTGCCAGCAGTGCTGACAGGGGGTTAAATTCACCCCTCCACTTT.

This clonotype was observed at least ten times. The rearrangement uses TRBV5-1 and TRBJ2-5; TRBD1 agrees at 9 bases. Trimming took 4 bases from V and 4 from J; bases not matched to a gene: 5. Germline CDR1 SGHRS, CDR2 YFSETQ. The CDR3 sequence is 14 residues long. The CDR3 spells CASSPGQGGETQYF. The CDR3, as DNA: TGCGCCAGCAGCCCGGGACAGGGAGGAGAGACCCAGTACTTC.

This chain links TRBV9 with TRBJ2-2; 12 bases are shared with TRBD2. Germline CDR1 SGDLS, CDR2 YYNGEE. Trimming removed 2 bases from V and 1 base from J; junction bases left unmatched: 6. The CDR3 extends over 18 amino acids. The CDR3 sequence is CASSVHRLAGENTGELFF. Written as DNA, the CDR3 is TGTGCCAGCAGCGTCCACCGACTAGCGGGGGAGAACACCGGGGAGCTGTTTTTT. The entire variable domain, with the rest obtained from reference TRBV9 and TRBJ2-2, is as follows: DSGVTQTPKHLITATGQRVTLRCSPRSGDLSVYWYQQSLDQGLQFLIQYYNGEERAKGNILERFSAQQFPDLHSELNLSSLELGDSALYFCASSVHRLAGENTGELFFGEGSRLTVL.

The chain carries TRBV2 and TRBJ1-2; 7 bases align to TRBD1. Germline V lookup: CDR1 SNHLY, CDR2 FYNNEI. This CDR3 is built from 15 residues. J lost 4 bases, V lost 6 bases, and 11 bases had no gene match. DNA of the CDR3: TGTGCCAGCAGAAGACAGGGAGCATTGGGCTATGGCTACACCTTC. Amino acid sequence: CASRRQGALGYGYTF.

The V gene is TRBV7-9, the J gene TRBJ2-7; D is unclear. CDR3 length: 13 amino acids. Germline CDR1 SEHNR, CDR2 FQNEAQ (reference sequence). Deletions cut 5 bases from V and 3 bases from J, with 11 bases between. The chain's CDR3 is CASSPVSHYEQYF. Written as DNA, the CDR3 is TGTGCCAGCAGCCCGGTGTCCCACTACGAGCAGTACTTC.

The V and J genes are TRBV20-1 and TRBJ2-1; D possibly corresponds to TRBD1 (8 bases). The length of the CDR3 is 15 residues. CDR1 and CDR2 (germline): DFQATT, SNEGSKA (reference sequence). Trimming cost V 0 bases and J 13 bases, with 22 bases left between them. The CDR3 spells CSARDWSGQGGTQFF. For the CDR3, the DNA is TGCAGTGCTAGAGATTGGTCCGGACAGGGAGGGACCCAGTTCTTC.

The rearrangement links TRBV20-1 to TRBJ1-1; D is unclear. Germline V gene lookup returns CDR1 DFQATT and CDR2 SNEGSKA (reference sequence). The CDR3 has 16 amino acids. V lost 1 base, J lost 7 bases, and 22 bases lay in between. CDR3 sequence: CSARAPGRHGVSEAFF. The DNA for the CDR3 is TGCAGTGCTAGAGCCCCCGGACGTCATGGAGTAAGTGAAGCTTTCTTT.

This clonotype was found a few times. The V and J genes are TRBV7-2 and TRBJ2-1; 11 bases map to TRBD1. Trimming took 1 base from V and 8 from J; bases not matched to a gene: 7. The CDR3 covers 16 residues. Germline V lookup: CDR1 SGHTA, CDR2 FQGNSA. The CDR3 sequence: CASSLVGTGGLDEQFF. The CDR3 DNA is TGTGCCAGCAGCTTAGTGGGGACAGGGGGGCTCGATGAGCAGTTCTTC.

Comment on this clonotype: A much larger clonotype is one base distant, so this may be a read error. J is TRBJ2-1 and V is TRBV25-1; D may be TRBD1 (6 bases). The V end lost 10 bases, the J end lost 10 bases, and 20 bases lay between the germline ends. The CDR3 sequence is 13 residues long. From germline, CDR1 is MGHDK and CDR2 SYGVNS. This chain's CDR3 is CAIQGSLGYEQFF. For the CDR3, the DNA is TGTGCCATACAGGGTAGTCTGGGGTACGAGCAGTTCTTC.

This chain uses TRBV20-1 with TRBJ2-7; D unresolved. Deletions cut 0 bases from V and 3 bases from J, with 12 bases between. The CDR3 is 14 residues long. Germline assignment: CDR1 DFQATT and CDR2 SNEGSKA (reference sequence). CDR3 in amino acids: CSARDRFYGYEQYF. The CDR3 coding sequence is TGCAGTGCTAGAGACAGGTTTTACGGCTACGAGCAGTACTTC.

This clonotype turned up a few times. The chain's CDR3 is CASSPGGLSTGELFF. CDR3 in DNA: TGTGCCAGCAGCCCGGGCGGCCTTTCCACCGGGGAGCTGTTTTTT. The chain combines TRBV3-1 with TRBJ2-2, with D hard to call. This CDR3 has 15 amino acids. Trimming removed 4 bases from V and 4 bases from J, with 13 bases in between. Germline V gene data show CDR1 as LGHDT and CDR2 as YNNKEL (reference sequence).

The chain recombines TRBV2 with TRBJ1-6; possibly TRBD1 for D (5 bases). There are 15 residues in the CDR3. In germline, CDR1 is SNHLY, CDR2 FYNNEI. V dropped 3 bases and J dropped 4 bases, with 10 bases sitting between them. CDR3: CASSDTGGYNSPLHF. CDR3 coding DNA: TGTGCCAGCAGTGATACGGGGGGGTATAATTCACCCCTCCACTTT. The full variable domain, with the rest looked up from reference TRBV2 and TRBJ1-6, is EPEVTQTPSHQVTQMGQEVILRCVPISNHLYFYWYRQILGQKVEFLVSFYNNEISEKSEIFDDQFSVERPDGSNFTLKIRSTKLEDSAMYFCASSDTGGYNSPLHFGNGTRLTVT.

This clonotype showed up many times. The chain is built from TRBV28 and TRBJ2-7, with 7 bases lining up with TRBD1. The CDR3 totals 15 residues. V was clipped by 5 bases and J by 1 base; unmatched bases: 8. Germline-derived CDR1 and CDR2 are MDHEN and SYDVKM. The CDR3 bases are TGTGCCAGCAGTGGACAGGATAAGAATTCCTACGAGCAGTACTTC. It specifies CASSGQDKNSYEQYF.

This clonotype was found once. The chain combines TRBV12-3 or TRBV12-4 with TRBJ2-1, with 9 bases fitting TRBD2. Trimming cost V 6 bases and J 9 bases; bases outside gene matches: 12. CDR3 length: 15 amino acids. CDR3 protein: CASSHGIAGVTEQFF. The CDR3 region has the DNA TGTGCCAGCAGCCATGGAATAGCGGGAGTAACTGAGCAGTTCTTC.

The gene calls are TRBV6-4 and TRBJ2-1, with 7 positions matching TRBD2. V dropped 3 bases and J dropped 8; count of bases not matched to a gene: 7. Germline V gene sequence: CDR1 MRHNA, CDR2 SNTAGT. This CDR3 comprises 14 residues. CDR3 residues: CASSDGLESDEQFF. CDR3 coding DNA: TGTGCCAGCAGTGATGGACTAGAATCGGATGAGCAGTTCTTC.

This clonotype was observed at least ten times. The chain uses TRBV2 and TRBJ1-5; no definite D call. Germline V gene sequence: CDR1 SNHLY, CDR2 FYNNEI. V was pared by 9 bases and J by 4 bases, with 16 bases between. This CDR3 region has 14 residues. CDR3 loop: CARDNLGGNQPQHF. In nucleotides, the CDR3 is TGTGCCAGAGATAACCTAGGAGGGAATCAGCCCCAGCATTTT.

Only a few counts were recorded for this clonotype. A much larger clone differs by one base, so this may be a read error. The chain joins TRBV24-1 to TRBJ2-4; D gene unclear. Gene TRBJ2-5 matches the end of the DNA better, so the J call may be wrong. Per germline, CDR1 KGHDR and CDR2 SFDVKD. The CDR3 is made up of 13 amino acids. Written as DNA, the CDR3 is TGTGCCACCAGTGGTCCAACCGTAGAGACCCAGTACTTC. Its protein is CATSGPTVETQYF.

CDR3 region: CASRLSTASTQDTQYF. Written as DNA, the CDR3 is TGTGCCAGCAGACTATCGACAGCTAGCACCCAAGATACGCAGTATTTT. This sequence joins TRBV7-9 and TRBJ2-3; D may correspond to TRBD1 or TRBD2 (5 bases each). V shed 6 bases and J shed 5 bases, with 21 bases lying between them. This CDR3 region has 16 residues. CDR1 and CDR2 (germline): SEHNR, FQNEAQ (reference sequence).

The chain employs TRBV27 and TRBJ1-5; perhaps TRBD1 as D (5 bases). Germline V lookup: CDR1 MNHEY, CDR2 SMNVEV (reference sequence). V shed 8 bases and J shed 3 bases, with 11 bases lying between them. There are 13 residues in the CDR3. CDR3 amino acids: CASAWGDNQPQHF. The DNA for the CDR3 is TGTGCCAGCGCTTGGGGGGACAATCAGCCCCAGCATTTT.